The clone carrying this TCR beta chain was found once. The record originates from a study of blood T cell repertoires in COVID-19. About the study: Some COVID-19 samples were acute and others convalescent; all came from the United States, Italy and Spain. PBMCs, B-cell-depleted T cells, or T cells were the source of the cDNA or gDNA that made up the material.

Trimming stripped 4 bases from V and 2 bases from J, with 18 bases between. From germline, CDR1 is SGHRS and CDR2 YFSETQ. CDR3 length: 16 amino acids. Authors' data handling: Amplified reference gene primers provided the basis for estimating nucleated cell counts. Profiling relied on immunoSEQ multiplex PCR, and the TCRdb table lists in-frame clones only, not all of them. For V, J and clone size, that table is used; D and trimming come from the DNA. The sample contains 100,000 to 150,000 clones, around 90% of which appear only once. Material: peripheral blood. The genes are TRBV5-1 and TRBJ1-2, with TRBD1 as a possible D gene (6 bases). This clonotype was obtained from a human donor in a cohort sampled during active COVID-19. The CDR3 loop is CASSPGGQRLNYGYTF. In DNA form, the CDR3 reads TGCGCCAGCAGCCCGGGTGGACAGCGCCTCAACTATGGCTACACCTTC.